This is a list of T cell receptor beta chains from one sample in a study of cytomegalovirus exposure and HLA in healthy donors. The table came from immunoSEQ multiplex PCR; TCRdb's copy has only in-frame clones and leaves some out. The sample holds under 80,000 clones, around 92% seen once. The sample was PBMCs. Receptors were obtained from a woman aged 18-35 years in good health and CMV-seronegative. The CDR3 runs from the conserved cysteine through the conserved F or W. Fields, in order: CDR3 length, V gene, D gene, clone size, J gene, CDR3 protein, CDR3 DNA. D genes are given only for firm matches. Clone size is shown for a subset of rows, as once, few, many or a class of expanded clone.

cdr3_length: 14; v_call: TRBV6-5; d_call: TRBD1; clone_size: NA; j_call: TRBJ2-5; cdr3_aa: CASSRYRGLETQYF; cdr3_nt: TGTGCCAGCAGTCGATACAGGGGGTTGGAGACCCAGTACTTC
cdr3_length: 12; v_call: TRBV30; d_call: NA; clone_size: NA; j_call: TRBJ1-1; cdr3_aa: CAWSVGATRGFF; cdr3_nt: TGTGCCTGGAGTGTTGGGGCAACAAGGGGTTTCTTT
cdr3_length: 13; v_call: TRBV30; d_call: NA; clone_size: NA; j_call: TRBJ2-7; cdr3_aa: CAWSGNYLYEQYF; cdr3_nt: TGTGCCTGGAGTGGGAACTACCTCTACGAGCAGTACTTC
cdr3_length: 12; v_call: TRBV10-3; d_call: TRBD1; clone_size: NA; j_call: TRBJ2-5; cdr3_aa: CASRGGSETQYF; cdr3_nt: TGTGCCTCGCGAGGGGGCTCAGAGACCCAGTACTTC
cdr3_length: 14; v_call: TRBV25-1; d_call: TRBD1; clone_size: NA; j_call: TRBJ1-3; cdr3_aa: CASSVSGQGNTIYF; cdr3_nt: TGTGCCAGCAGTGTTTCGGGACAGGGAAACACCATATATTTT
cdr3_length: 11; v_call: TRBV4-1; d_call: NA; clone_size: NA; j_call: TRBJ2-3; cdr3_aa: CASSHRDTQYF; cdr3_nt: TGCGCCAGCAGCCACAGAGATACGCAGTATTTT
cdr3_length: 15; v_call: TRBV5-8; d_call: TRBD2; clone_size: NA; j_call: TRBJ2-1; cdr3_aa: CASSLSGSSYNEQFF; cdr3_nt: TGTGCCAGCAGCTTGAGCGGGAGCTCCTACAATGAGCAGTTCTTC
cdr3_length: 12; v_call: TRBV28; d_call: NA; clone_size: NA; j_call: TRBJ1-2; cdr3_aa: CATPSFFYGYTF; cdr3_nt: TGTGCCACCCCCAGTTTTTTCTATGGCTACACCTTC
cdr3_length: 13; v_call: TRBV11-2; d_call: NA; clone_size: NA; j_call: TRBJ2-3; cdr3_aa: CASSLDNSDTQYF; cdr3_nt: TGTGCCAGCAGCTTAGATAATTCAGATACGCAGTATTTT
cdr3_length: 14; v_call: TRBV2; d_call: NA; clone_size: NA; j_call: TRBJ1-3; cdr3_aa: CASSPPGLGNTIYF; cdr3_nt: TGTGCCAGCAGCCCTCCGGGACTTGGAAACACCATATATTTT
cdr3_length: 17; v_call: TRBV10-3; d_call: NA; clone_size: NA; j_call: TRBJ2-3; cdr3_aa: CAISESQQVVWTDTQYF; cdr3_nt: TGTGCCATCAGTGAGTCGCAACAGGTGGTTTGGACAGATACGCAGTATTTT
cdr3_length: 17; v_call: TRBV19; d_call: NA; clone_size: NA; j_call: TRBJ2-2; cdr3_aa: CASSLTYRQGGTGELFF; cdr3_nt: TGTGCCAGTAGTCTTACCTACCGGCAGGGCGGTACCGGGGAGCTGTTTTTT
cdr3_length: 15; v_call: TRBV5-1; d_call: NA; clone_size: NA; j_call: TRBJ2-3; cdr3_aa: CASSPRGTSTDTQYF; cdr3_nt: TGCGCCAGCAGCCCCCGGGGGACTAGCACAGATACGCAGTATTTT
cdr3_length: 14; v_call: TRBV9; d_call: NA; clone_size: NA; j_call: TRBJ2-3; cdr3_aa: CASSDLPPADTQYF; cdr3_nt: TGTGCCAGCAGCGATCTCCCACCCGCGGATACGCAGTATTTT
cdr3_length: 15; v_call: TRBV2; d_call: TRBD1; clone_size: NA; j_call: TRBJ1-4; cdr3_aa: CASSKDRGDNEKLFF; cdr3_nt: TGTGCCAGCAGTAAAGACAGGGGAGATAATGAAAAACTGTTTTTT
cdr3_length: 15; v_call: TRBV11-2; d_call: TRBD2; clone_size: NA; j_call: TRBJ2-1; cdr3_aa: CASGREGRSYNEQFF; cdr3_nt: TGTGCTTCGGGGAGGGAGGGTCGCTCCTACAATGAGCAGTTCTTC
cdr3_length: 15; v_call: TRBV4-1; d_call: NA; clone_size: NA; j_call: TRBJ1-2; cdr3_aa: CASSQESTGSYGYTF; cdr3_nt: TGCGCCAGCAGCCAGGAATCGACAGGCTCCTATGGCTACACCTTC
cdr3_length: 18; v_call: TRBV6-9; d_call: NA; clone_size: NA; j_call: TRBJ1-4; cdr3_aa: CASSYCMERQVTWEKLFF; cdr3_nt: TGTGCCAGCAGTTATTGTATGGAGAGACAGGTGACTTGGGAAAAACTGTTTTTT
cdr3_length: 13; v_call: TRBV19; d_call: NA; clone_size: NA; j_call: TRBJ2-5; cdr3_aa: CASGRAFQETQYF; cdr3_nt: TGTGCCAGTGGGCGGGCTTTCCAAGAGACCCAGTACTTC
cdr3_length: 14; v_call: TRBV7-2; d_call: TRBD1; clone_size: medium-sized; j_call: TRBJ2-7; cdr3_aa: CASSGGTGVYEQYF; cdr3_nt: TGTGCCAGCAGCGGGGGGACAGGGGTCTACGAGCAGTACTTC
cdr3_length: 15; v_call: TRBV5-1; d_call: TRBD1; clone_size: NA; j_call: TRBJ1-1; cdr3_aa: CASSSDRGVNTEAFF; cdr3_nt: TGCGCCAGCAGCTCAGACAGGGGAGTGAACACTGAAGCTTTCTTT
cdr3_length: 12; v_call: TRBV30; d_call: NA; clone_size: NA; j_call: TRBJ1-1; cdr3_aa: CAWNILHTEAFF; cdr3_nt: TGTGCCTGGAACATCTTGCACACTGAAGCTTTCTTT
cdr3_length: 13; v_call: TRBV11-3; d_call: NA; clone_size: NA; j_call: TRBJ1-1; cdr3_aa: CASSRTTDSEAFF; cdr3_nt: TGTGCCAGCAGCCGGACTACAGACTCAGAAGCTTTCTTT
cdr3_length: 15; v_call: TRBV6-4; d_call: NA; clone_size: NA; j_call: TRBJ2-5; cdr3_aa: CASSEDAGFIETQYF; cdr3_nt: TGTGCCAGCAGTGAGGACGCAGGGTTTATAGAGACCCAGTACTTC
cdr3_length: 16; v_call: TRBV2; d_call: TRBD1; clone_size: NA; j_call: TRBJ2-7; cdr3_aa: CASSEAAGTAKYEQYF; cdr3_nt: TGTGCCAGCAGTGAAGCAGCCGGGACAGCGAAGTACGAGCAGTACTTC
cdr3_length: 17; v_call: TRBV9; d_call: TRBD2; clone_size: NA; j_call: TRBJ2-3; cdr3_aa: CASSVVSLAGGTDTQYF; cdr3_nt: TGTGCCAGCAGCGTAGTGTCGCTAGCGGGGGGCACAGATACGCAGTATTTT
cdr3_length: 11; v_call: TRBV20-1; d_call: TRBD1; clone_size: NA; j_call: TRBJ2-7; cdr3_aa: CSAGDRGEQYF; cdr3_nt: TGCAGTGCTGGCGACAGGGGCGAGCAGTACTTC
cdr3_length: 14; v_call: TRBV5-1; d_call: TRBD1; clone_size: NA; j_call: TRBJ1-2; cdr3_aa: CASSFRDRGNGYTF; cdr3_nt: TGCGCCAGCAGCTTCCGGGACAGGGGGAATGGCTACACCTTC
cdr3_length: 14; v_call: TRBV30; d_call: TRBD1; clone_size: NA; j_call: TRBJ1-5; cdr3_aa: CAWSVRDSTQPQHF; cdr3_nt: TGTGCCTGGAGTGTCCGGGACAGCACGCAGCCCCAGCATTTT
cdr3_length: 15; v_call: TRBV11-2; d_call: NA; clone_size: NA; j_call: TRBJ1-5; cdr3_aa: CASSLFGHSNQPQHF; cdr3_nt: TGTGCCAGCAGCTTATTTGGGCATAGCAATCAGCCCCAGCATTTT
cdr3_length: 15; v_call: TRBV7-9; d_call: TRBD1; clone_size: few; j_call: TRBJ2-7; cdr3_aa: CASSFAGTGGYEQYF; cdr3_nt: TGTGCCAGCAGCTTCGCCGGGACAGGGGGCTACGAGCAGTACTTC
cdr3_length: 13; v_call: TRBV18; d_call: NA; clone_size: NA; j_call: TRBJ1-5; cdr3_aa: CASSEHENQPQHF; cdr3_nt: TGTGCCAGCTCAGAACATGAAAATCAGCCCCAGCATTTT
cdr3_length: 13; v_call: TRBV9; d_call: NA; clone_size: NA; j_call: TRBJ1-2; cdr3_aa: CASRRGNNYGYTF; cdr3_nt: TGTGCCAGCAGGAGAGGGAATAACTATGGCTACACCTTC
cdr3_length: 18; v_call: TRBV4-1; d_call: TRBD1; clone_size: NA; j_call: TRBJ2-2; cdr3_aa: CASSHRTGQGAGTGELFF; cdr3_nt: TGCGCCAGCAGCCATAGAACGGGACAGGGGGCCGGGACCGGGGAGCTGTTTTTT
cdr3_length: 14; v_call: TRBV19; d_call: TRBD1; clone_size: NA; j_call: TRBJ1-1; cdr3_aa: CASSLRGLNTEAFF; cdr3_nt: TGTGCCAGTAGTCTCAGGGGGCTGAACACTGAAGCTTTCTTT
cdr3_length: 12; v_call: TRBV2; d_call: NA; clone_size: NA; j_call: TRBJ2-4; cdr3_aa: CASSVVGAGQYF; cdr3_nt: TGTGCCAGCAGTGTAGTGGGTGCGGGTCAGTACTTC
cdr3_length: 15; v_call: TRBV19; d_call: NA; clone_size: NA; j_call: TRBJ2-2; cdr3_aa: CASSFLGEYTGELFF; cdr3_nt: TGTGCCAGTAGCTTCTTAGGGGAATATACCGGGGAGCTGTTTTTT
cdr3_length: 15; v_call: TRBV28; d_call: TRBD1; clone_size: once; j_call: TRBJ1-2; cdr3_aa: CASSLLVTGMNGYTF; cdr3_nt: TGTGCCAGCAGTTTATTGGTGACAGGGATGAATGGCTACACCTTC
cdr3_length: 13; v_call: TRBV7-8; d_call: NA; clone_size: NA; j_call: TRBJ2-5; cdr3_aa: CASSLTVLETQYF; cdr3_nt: TGTGCCAGCAGCCTAACTGTGCTTGAGACCCAGTACTTC
cdr3_length: 15; v_call: TRBV5-1; d_call: TRBD2; clone_size: few; j_call: TRBJ2-7; cdr3_aa: CASSLLAGGPYEQYF; cdr3_nt: TGCGCCAGCAGCTTACTAGCGGGGGGACCTTACGAGCAGTACTTC
cdr3_length: 14; v_call: TRBV7-2; d_call: NA; clone_size: NA; j_call: TRBJ2-5; cdr3_aa: CASSLSIALETQYF; cdr3_nt: TGTGCCAGCAGCTTATCGATAGCGTTGGAGACCCAGTACTTC
cdr3_length: 13; v_call: TRBV6-5; d_call: NA; clone_size: once; j_call: TRBJ1-4; cdr3_aa: CASRFRDTEKLFF; cdr3_nt: TGTGCCAGCAGGTTCCGGGACACAGAAAAACTGTTTTTT
cdr3_length: 15; v_call: TRBV28; d_call: TRBD1; clone_size: NA; j_call: TRBJ1-5; cdr3_aa: CASSFGTGNNQPQHF; cdr3_nt: TGTGCCAGCAGTTTCGGGACAGGGAACAATCAGCCCCAGCATTTT
cdr3_length: 16; v_call: TRBV10-2; d_call: TRBD2; clone_size: NA; j_call: TRBJ2-1; cdr3_aa: CASSESRSGGNNEQFF; cdr3_nt: TGCGCCAGCAGTGAGTCCCGGAGCGGGGGGAACAATGAGCAGTTCTTC
cdr3_length: 15; v_call: TRBV10-3; d_call: TRBD2; clone_size: NA; j_call: TRBJ2-7; cdr3_aa: CAISDTTSGPYEQYF; cdr3_nt: TGTGCCATCAGTGATACGACTAGCGGCCCCTACGAGCAGTACTTC
cdr3_length: 14; v_call: TRBV30; d_call: NA; clone_size: NA; j_call: TRBJ1-4; cdr3_aa: CAWSVVGANEKLFF; cdr3_nt: TGTGCCTGGAGTGTTGTAGGGGCTAATGAAAAACTGTTTTTT
cdr3_length: 15; v_call: TRBV7-9; d_call: NA; clone_size: NA; j_call: TRBJ2-1; cdr3_aa: CASAPGRGGYNEQFF; cdr3_nt: TGTGCCAGCGCTCCCGGAAGGGGTGGGTACAATGAGCAGTTCTTC
cdr3_length: 14; v_call: TRBV7-2; d_call: TRBD1; clone_size: once; j_call: TRBJ1-1; cdr3_aa: CASSFDSGGTEAFF; cdr3_nt: TGTGCCAGCAGCTTTGACTCAGGGGGCACTGAAGCTTTCTTT